This paragraph reports one TCR beta chain. The antigen is not known. Germline CDR1 is KGHSH and CDR2 is LQKENI. Trimming pared 6 bases from V and 0 bases from J, leaving 15 bases between. CDR3 length: 16 amino acids. The data derive from a study of a mutant IDH1 vaccine in newly diagnosed glioma. The overall study: Commencement of vaccination occurred 4-6 weeks following radiotherapy alone, or concurrently with temozolomide cycles. Of the patients given treatment, roughly 62% were male and about 40% were female, and a mean age of about 44 years was recorded. Whole-study results and caveats: Overall, just under 95% of patients had vaccine-induced immune responses.

The assay was immunoSEQ multiplex PCR, and TCRdb's table has in-frame clones only and misses some. The sample holds around 30,000 clones, around nine tenths seen once. The time point denotes: week 47, end of study. The content of each vaccine dose was 300 ug of mutant IDH1 20-mer peptide, and topical imiquimod accompanied it. This rearrangement joins TRBV18 to TRBJ1-3, with a tentative D call TRBD1 (5 bases). The clonotype originates from a woman aged 25 to 39 with glioma. Sequences were derived from PBMCs, sampled from a glioma patient whose treatment included an IDH1 peptide vaccine. As DNA, the CDR3 is TGTGCCAGCTCCAAAGCCAGACAGAGCTCTGGAAACACCATATATTTT. This translates into CASSKARQSSGNTIYF.